The 9 T cell receptor beta chains reported below all come from one sample, sequenced in a study of breast tumors, draining lymph nodes, adjacent tissues. TCRdb re-analysed the multiplex PCR reads in MiXCR, keeping a single row per CDR3 protein. The data show under 250,000 distinct CDR3 sequences, about 32% seen once. Axillary draining lymph nodes of breast cancer patients supplied the node samples. The specimen was axillary lymph node tissue. All receptors come from a female donor with breast cancer. Some clones in this sample may be carry-over from other donors' samples.

Only a few counts were recorded for this clonotype. The chain links TRBV5-6 to TRBJ2-2; 9 nucleotides line up with TRBD1. The germline gives CDR1 SGHDT, CDR2 YYEEEE. V lost 4 bases, J lost 3 bases, and 13 bases stayed unmatched. The CDR3 loop spans 18 amino acids. The CDR3 sequence is CASSDGTGWGLDTGELFF. For the CDR3, the DNA is TGTGCCAGCAGCGACGGGACAGGGTGGGGGTTGGACACCGGGGAGCTGTTTTTT.

In this sample, this clonotype turned up a few times. A much larger clone lies a single base off, so this may be a read error. The chain joins TRBV5-1 to TRBJ2-3; D gene unclear. CDR1 and CDR2 (germline): SGHRS, YFSETQ. V lost 7 bases and J 5 bases, leaving 17 bases between the germline ends. This CDR3 region has 14 residues. The CDR3 loop is CASYTGGAGDTQYF. The CDR3 nucleotides are TGCGCCAGCTACACTGGCGGAGCTGGAGATACGCAGTATTTT.

Of note for this clonotype: A junction end diverges from the germline sequence, so it may reflect a read error. The V and J genes are TRBV19 and TRBJ2-1; 12 nucleotides line up with TRBD2. This CDR3 has 17 amino acids. From germline, CDR1 is LNHDA and CDR2 SQIVND (reference sequence). CDR3 sequence reads: CASTPGLAGLPNNERFF. The CDR3 DNA sequence: TGTGCCAGTACTCCGGGACTAGCGGGCCTTCCCAATAATGAGCGGTTCTTC. The full variable domain, in which reference TRBV19 and TRBJ2-1 provide the parts outside the CDR3, is DGGITQSPKYLFRKEGQNVTLSCEQNLNHDAMYWYRQDPGQGLRLIYYSQIVNDFQKGDIAEGYSVSREKKESFPLTVTSAQKNPTAFYLCASTPGLAGLPNNERFFGPGTRLTVL.

The V gene is TRBV20-1, the J gene TRBJ2-4, with 7 bases identical to TRBD2. The V gene's germline CDR1 is DFQATT and CDR2 SNEGSKA (reference sequence). Trimming cost V 2 bases and J 6 bases; bases outside gene matches: 13. The CDR3 spans 16 residues. CDR3 sequence reads: CSARTVGTKFGNIQYF. CDR3 DNA sequence: TGCAGTGCTAGAACGGTGGGGACTAAATTCGGAAACATTCAGTACTTC.

The table lists this clonotype with many counts. The chain joins TRBV20-1 to TRBJ2-7; a weak D match, TRBD1 (6 bases). The V end lost 6 bases, the J end lost 4 bases, and 10 bases lay between the germline ends. Germline CDR1 and CDR2: DFQATT and SNEGSKA (reference sequence). CDR3 length: 11 residues. The DNA for the CDR3 is TGCAGTGCGATCAGGGGTTACGAGCAGTACTTC. This translates into CSAIRGYEQYF.

This clonotype showed up many times. The V gene is TRBV6-5, the J gene TRBJ1-2; D call uncertain. From germline, CDR1 is MNHEY and CDR2 SVGAGI. Trimming left V 7 bases short and J 4 bases short, with 19 bases between. The CDR3 is 15 residues long. The CDR3 sequence: CASNMVPGEGYGYTF. Here the CDR3 DNA reads TGTGCCAGCAACATGGTTCCGGGCGAGGGCTATGGCTACACCTTC.

There are a few counts of this clonotype. The genes are TRBV3-1 and TRBJ1-4; a weak D match, TRBD1 (5 bases). Germline CDR1 reads LGHDT; CDR2 reads YNNKEL (reference sequence). There are 18 residues in the CDR3. With 0 bases removed from V and 6 bases from J, the gap between germline ends came to 20 bases. The CDR3 sequence is CASSQDKRGARAHEKLFF. As DNA, the CDR3 is TGTGCCAGCAGCCAAGATAAGAGAGGGGCCAGGGCCCATGAAAAACTGTTTTTT.

Turning to this clonotype: A read error is possible here, since a much larger clone lies one base away. The V and J genes are TRBV18 and TRBJ2-7, with TRBD1 identical over 7 bases. The V gene's germline CDR1 is KGHSH and CDR2 LQKENI. V gave up 4 bases and J gave up 6 bases; unmatched junction bases: 3. This CDR3 is 12 amino acids long. CDR3 in DNA: TGTGCCAGCTCACTCGGGGACAGCGAGCAGTACTTC. It specifies CASSLGDSEQYF.

This clonotype was seen many times. The V call is TRBV6-2 or TRBV6-3, the J call TRBJ2-7, with D uncertain. The germline V gene has CDR1 MNHEY and CDR2 SVGEGT. There are 15 residues in the CDR3. Deletions cut 2 bases from V and 2 bases from J, with 13 bases between. The CDR3 DNA reads as TGTGCCAGCAGTTACCCGAGGTGGGCGACCTACGAGCAGTACTTC. This codes for CASSYPRWATYEQYF.